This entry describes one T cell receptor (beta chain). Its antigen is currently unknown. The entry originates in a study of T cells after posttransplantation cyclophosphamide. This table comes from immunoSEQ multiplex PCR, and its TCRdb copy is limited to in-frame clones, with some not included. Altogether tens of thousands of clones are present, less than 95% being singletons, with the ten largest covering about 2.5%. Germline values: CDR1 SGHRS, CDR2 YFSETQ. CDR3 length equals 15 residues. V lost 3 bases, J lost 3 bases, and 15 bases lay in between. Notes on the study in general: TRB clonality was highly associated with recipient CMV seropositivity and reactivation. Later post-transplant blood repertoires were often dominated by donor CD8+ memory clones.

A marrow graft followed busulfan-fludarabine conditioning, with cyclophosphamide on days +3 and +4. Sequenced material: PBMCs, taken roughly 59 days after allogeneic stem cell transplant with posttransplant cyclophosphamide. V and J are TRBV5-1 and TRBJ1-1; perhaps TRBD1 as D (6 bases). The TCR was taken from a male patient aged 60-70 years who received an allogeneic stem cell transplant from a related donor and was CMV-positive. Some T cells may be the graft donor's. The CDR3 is CASSWQGSGHTEAFF. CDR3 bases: TGCGCCAGCAGCTGGCAGGGGAGTGGTCACACTGAAGCTTTCTTT.